A single sample gave rise to the 15 T cell receptor beta chains below, sequenced in a study of blood T cell repertoires in COVID-19. Assay: immunoSEQ multiplex PCR; the TCRdb copy retains only in-frame clones and omits some. The sample holds 200,000 to 300,000 clones; around 87% are singletons and the top ten take over 5%. Sequencing was performed on peripheral blood. These receptors were obtained from a woman aged 55 to 70 with COVID-19, enrolled during active disease.

The chain has TRBV10-3 and TRBJ1-4, with 7 nucleotides matching TRBD1. V was clipped by 11 bases and J by 0 bases; unmatched bases: 12. This CDR3 is built from 16 residues. Germline V gene data show CDR1 as ENHRY and CDR2 as SYGVKD. CDR3 loop: CASTPGQTTTNEKLFF. Here the CDR3 DNA reads TGTGCCTCCACGCCGGGACAGACTACAACTAATGAAAAACTGTTTTTT.

The chain couples TRBV12-5 to TRBJ2-7; D perhaps matches TRBD1 (6 bases). This CDR3 has 13 amino acids. The V gene lost 7 bases and the J gene lost 3 bases, with 13 bases spanning the gap. CDR1 and CDR2 from the germline V gene are LGHNT and FRNRAP. CDR3 sequence (DNA): TGTGCTAGTGACACCAGGGGACGCTACGAGCAGTACTTC. Translation: CASDTRGRYEQYF.

The CDR3 is CASSPWTSGANVLTF. CDR3 nucleotides: TGTGCCAGTAGTCCCTGGACTTCTGGGGCCAACGTCCTGACTTTC. The V gene is TRBV19, the J gene TRBJ2-6, with a weak D call TRBD2 (5 bases). The CDR3 length is 15 residues. V gave up 5 bases and J gave up 1 base, with 9 bases separating them. Germline CDR1 is LNHDA and CDR2 is SQIVND (reference sequence).

The chain carries TRBV7-3 and TRBJ2-5; D uncertain. This CDR3 is built from 13 residues. The germline V gene encodes CDR1 SGHTA and CDR2 FQGTGA. V was clipped by 1 base and J by 4 bases, with 7 bases between them. CDR3 sequence: CASSLKSGETQYF. Written as DNA, the CDR3 is TGTGCCAGCAGCTTAAAGTCGGGAGAGACCCAGTACTTC.

The sample holds one count of this clone. V usage is TRBV5-1 and J usage is TRBJ1-1; a weak D match, TRBD1 (5 bases). This CDR3 region has 13 residues. Germline V CDR1 and CDR2: SGHRS, YFSETQ. V dropped 4 bases and J dropped 0 bases, with 7 bases sitting between them. Here the CDR3 reads CASSKTVNTEAFF. The CDR3 coding sequence is TGCGCCAGCAGCAAGACAGTGAACACTGAAGCTTTCTTT.

V gene TRBV9 combines with J gene TRBJ2-1, with D perhaps matching TRBD2 (5 bases). CDR3 length: 15 amino acids. Germline-derived CDR1 and CDR2 are SGDLS and YYNGEE. V dropped 2 bases and J dropped 0 bases, with 9 bases sitting between them. The CDR3 bases are TGTGCCAGCAGCGTTCGAGCGGACTCCTACAATGAGCAGTTCTTC. It is translated as CASSVRADSYNEQFF.

The chain couples TRBV28 to TRBJ1-3, with 7 positions matching TRBD1. After removal of 3 bases from V and 8 bases from J, the junction contained 10 bases not matched to a gene. The germline CDR1 and CDR2 sequences are MDHEN and SYDVKM. The CDR3 covers 15 residues. The CDR3 loop is CASSLGDRVGHTIYF. In DNA form, the CDR3 reads TGTGCCAGCAGTTTGGGAGACAGGGTGGGACACACCATATATTTT.

This chain links TRBV9 with TRBJ2-3, with 9 nucleotides matching TRBD2. The CDR3 runs 16 residues. Germline V gives CDR1 SGDLS, CDR2 YYNGEE. V lost 1 base to trimming and J lost 0 bases; unmatched junction nucleotides: 3. DNA for the CDR3: TGTGCCAGCAGCGTATGGAGCGGGAGGAGCACAGATACGCAGTATTTT. It specifies CASSVWSGRSTDTQYF.

The chain links TRBV7-2 to TRBJ2-3; TRBD2 agrees at 10 bases. The V gene end was trimmed by 5 bases and the J gene end by 0 bases; junction bases not matched to a gene: 2. The length of the CDR3 is 15 residues. Germline values: CDR1 SGHTA, CDR2 FQGNSA. CDR3 in amino acids: CASSGLAVSTDTQYF. The CDR3 region has the DNA TGTGCCAGCAGCGGACTAGCGGTGAGCACAGATACGCAGTATTTT.

J is TRBJ2-1 and V is TRBV6-2 or TRBV6-3, with 11 nucleotides matching TRBD1. V shed 4 bases and J 8 bases; nucleotides not matched to a gene: 13. CDR3 length: 17 amino acids. The V gene's germline CDR1 is MNHEY and CDR2 SVGEGT. The CDR3 loop is CASSSWRPGQGEHEQFF. Written as DNA, the CDR3 is TGTGCCAGCAGTTCATGGCGCCCGGGACAGGGGGAACATGAGCAGTTCTTC.

This chain uses TRBV7-9 with TRBJ2-5, with 10 bases that match TRBD2. CDR3 size: 15 residues. Losses at the gene ends were 5 bases for V and 5 bases for J; bases not matched to a gene: 8. The germline V gene encodes CDR1 SEHNR and CDR2 FQNEAQ (reference sequence). As DNA, the CDR3 is TGTGCCAGCAGCCCAACAGGAGCGGGAGGGGAGACCCAGTACTTC. This codes for CASSPTGAGGETQYF.

The chain has TRBV6-5 and TRBJ2-4; a weak D match, TRBD2 (6 bases). V was clipped by 8 bases and J by 5 bases, with 19 bases between them. The CDR3 consists of 15 residues. CDR1 MNHEY and CDR2 SVGAGI come from the germline V gene. The CDR3 loop reads CASGEPGRKENIQYF. For the CDR3, the DNA is TGTGCCAGCGGAGAACCGGGGAGGAAGGAAAACATTCAGTACTTC.

The V and J genes are TRBV7-3 and TRBJ1-6; D is ambiguous. The CDR3 sequence is 13 residues long. V gave up 1 base and J gave up 6 bases, with 4 bases separating them. Germline V gene sequence: CDR1 SGHTA, CDR2 FQGTGA. CDR3 sequence: CASSLKSNSPLHF. CDR3 in DNA: TGTGCCAGCAGCTTAAAGAGTAATTCACCCCTCCACTTT.

This chain connects TRBV2 to TRBJ1-1; 8 bases line up with TRBD1. V dropped 2 bases and J dropped 2; count of bases not matched to a gene: 4. Germline CDR1 and CDR2: SNHLY and FYNNEI. The CDR3 sequence is 15 residues long. This CDR3 is CASSERDRPNTEAFF. DNA of the CDR3: TGTGCCAGCAGTGAACGGGACAGGCCTAACACTGAAGCTTTCTTT.

The chain is built from TRBV7-9 and TRBJ2-3; D remains unclear. The CDR3 has 15 amino acids. CDR1 is SEHNR, CDR2 FQNEAQ, per germline (reference sequence). Trimming took 2 bases from V and 1 from J, leaving 10 bases between them. The CDR3 region has the DNA TGTGCCAGCAGCTTAATGTCGTCAGGCACAGATACGCAGTATTTT. Translation gives CASSLMSSGTDTQYF.